This TCR beta chain was identified during a study of OX40 agonist ivuxolimab in advanced cancers. The repertoire was sequenced with immunoSEQ multiplex PCR; TCRdb's copy has only in-frame clones and lacks some. The sample yields 45,000 to 60,000 clones, about nine tenths seen once. The CDR3 length is 15 residues. Trimming removed 3 bases from V and 4 bases from J, with 16 bases in between. CDR1 and CDR2 from the germline V gene are WNHNN and SYGVQD (reference sequence). V gene TRBV10-1 combines with J gene TRBJ2-7, with a tentative D call TRBD2 (7 bases). Sequencing was performed on CD4+ or CD8+ T cells sorted from blood, taken in a trial of the OX40 agonist ivuxolimab. The clonotype was recovered from an adult with an advanced solid tumor such as melanoma, head and neck, liver or kidney cancer. DNA of the CDR3: TGCGCCAGCAGTGATGCGGGGGCCCTGGGGTACGAGCAGTACTTC. It encodes CASSDAGALGYEQYF.